This T cell receptor (beta chain) was sequenced during a study of tissue T cells after allogeneic stem cell transplantation. Regarding the study as a whole: Anatomically similar tissues had similar TCR repertoires within each patient.

Libraries were prepared by immunoSEQ multiplex PCR; TCRdb keeps only in-frame clonotypes and omits some of them. The sample yields 6,500 to 9,000 clones, approximately 45% seen once. Sample time point: mouse harvest day 7 after allogeneic transplant. The graft held 10^6 splenic CD5+ T cells and 10^7 T-cell-depleted bone marrow cells. Comments on this clone: Its antigen remains unknown. Germline and genes: mouse. In the same sample, other DNA sequences code for this CDR3.

The source material was skin. This TCR came from a female BALB/c mouse given C57BL/6 T cells with graft-versus-host disease after an allogeneic hematopoietic cell transplant.

This CDR3 reads CASSLRDTQYF. The CDR3 DNA, read in part, is TGTGCCAGCAGTCTAAGAGACACCCAGTAC. The chain combines TRBV26 with TRBJ2-5; D call uncertain. With the read ending 1 residue before the CDR3 end, the germline J gene is used to fill in that end. Trimming took off 3 bases at V and 5 bases at J, with 3 bases between the two ends. The CDR3 loop spans 11 amino acids. The germline V gene encodes CDR1 KGHPV and CDR2 FQNQEV (reference sequence).